This T cell receptor beta chain stems from a study of type 1 regulatory T cells. About the study: An in vitro protocol generated T-allo10, a Tr1-enriched, alloantigen-specific CD4 T cell product.

Turning to this clonotype: Its matching antigen is unknown.

TCRdb called the reads again in MiXCR, with one record for every CDR3 protein. The data hold tens of thousands of distinct CDR3 sequences, with 55% to 80% observed a single time. T-allo10 cells from the graft donor were described as anergic, host-alloantigen-specific, and alloantigen-specific suppressors. CDR3 length: 14 residues. V lost 5 bases and J lost 5, with 15 bases in between. Per the germline V gene, CDR1 is SGHNT and CDR2 is YENEEA. This receptor was obtained from a human donor in good health. The source material was cultured T cells, either the whole culture or a sorted T cell fraction (not recorded which). Regarding subset: Tr1-enriched cell product generated in vitro against host alloantigens. J is TRBJ1-1 and V is TRBV11-3; possible D gene TRBD1, 5 bases. The CDR3 nucleotides are TGTGCCAGCAGCCTTACCGGGACCTCGACTGAAGCTTTCTTT. Residues: CASSLTGTSTEAFF.